The subject of this entry is one T cell receptor beta chain. CDR1 and CDR2 from the germline V gene are MNHEY and SMNVEV (reference sequence). CDR3 length: 18 residues. Trimming removed 5 bases from V and 0 bases from J; junction bases left unmatched: 10. The sample is drawn from a study of T-cell reconstitution after alpha-beta-depleted transplantation in children. Preparing the TCRbeta library involved the use of unique molecular identifiers. Each CDR3 protein gets one entry after TCRdb re-called the PCR reads with MiXCR. The table includes some 390,000 distinct CDR3 sequences, just over 20% detected once.

The source is a human donor who donated a stem cell graft to a child with acute myeloid leukemia. The specimen was PBMCs from the stem cell graft donor, collected from the stem cell graft. V gene TRBV27 combines with J gene TRBJ2-3, with 11 bases identical to TRBD2. The CDR3 DNA follows: TGTGCCAGCAGTCCAACTAGCGGGAGACTCCCCAGCACAGATACGCAGTATTTT. This codes for CASSPTSGRLPSTDTQYF.